This record concerns one TCR beta chain sequence. Its cognate antigen is unknown. The sample originates from a study of T cell responses to AZD1222 COVID-19 vaccine. Study outcomes and limitations: Spike-specific TCR breadth and depth were elevated following two AZD1222 doses. Regions 160-218 and 743-854 held dominance among vaccine-associated CD4 TCRs, which spanned spike.

Sequencing was performed with immunoSEQ multiplex PCR; in TCRdb, only in-frame clones are kept and a portion is missing. The sample has some 150,000 clones, 90% to 95% seen once; the top ten hold roughly 4.7%. Trimming stripped 4 bases from V and 2 bases from J, with 15 bases between. CDR1 is SQVTM and CDR2 is ANQGSEA in the germline V gene. The CDR3 loop spans 15 amino acids. This chain joins TRBV29-1 and TRBJ2-1; D is tentatively TRBD1 or TRBD2 (5 bases each). This clonotype was obtained from an adult in good health. The sample here was peripheral blood, taken on day 0 of AZD1222 vaccination. The CDR3 coding sequence is TGCAGCGTTGGAGGGGCCTTGGGGACCTACAATGAGCAGTTCTTC. Its protein is CSVGGALGTYNEQFF.